This entry concerns a single T cell receptor beta chain. The data stem from a study of blood T cell repertoires in COVID-19. At the level of the study: PBMCs, B-cell-depleted T cells, or T cells provided the cDNA or gDNA that made up the material.

As handled by the study authors: Estimation of nucleated cell counts was performed using reference gene primer amplification. The data were produced by immunoSEQ multiplex PCR, yet TCRdb's version contains in-frame clones alone and is incomplete. V, J and clone size were drawn from that table, and D and trimming were deduced from the DNA. The table includes more than 200,000 clones, 80% to 90% detected once. The CDR3 has 17 residues. Germline V lookup: CDR1 SGHNT, CDR2 YENEEA. V dropped 4 bases and J dropped 3; count of bases not matched to a gene: 14. The genes are TRBV11-3 and TRBJ2-7, with TRBD2 matching over 8 bases. Source material: peripheral blood. The receptor's source is a man aged 35-49 years with active or convalescent COVID-19. In DNA, the CDR3 is TGTGCCAGCAGCTCTCCCTTTGGGGGGACTAGTGACTACGAGCAGTACTTC. This encodes CASSSPFGGTSDYEQYF.